This is a list of T cell receptor beta chains from one sample in a study of CD8 T cells in ankylosing spondylitis. Using its own MiXCR run on the 5' RACE reads, TCRdb lists one record per CDR3 protein. The data show 25,000 to 40,000 distinct CDR3 sequences, roughly 7.9% seen once. The sequencing input was blood, either unsorted or a sorted T cell fraction (not recorded which). These TCRs come from a male donor with ankylosing spondylitis or in good health (not recorded which). The CDR3 runs from the conserved cysteine through the conserved F or W. Fields, in order: CDR3 DNA, CDR3 protein, clone size, J gene, V gene, D gene. The D gene is left open where the match is weak. The size field is filled for only some rows; it gives once, few, many or a size class.

DNA: TGTGCCTGGAGATCAGACCGAGAAGGGGATGAAGCTTTCTTT; CDR3: CAWRSDREGDEAFF; size: many; J: TRBJ1-1; V: TRBV30; D: NA
DNA: TGCGCCAGCAGCCCGGCGGGGGGCACTGAAGCTTTCTTT; CDR3: CASSPAGGTEAFF; size: NA; J: TRBJ1-1; V: TRBV5-1; D: NA
DNA: TGTGCCAGAAGCTTCCTACTAGCGGGAGGTAGGAATACGCAGTATTTT; CDR3: CARSFLLAGGRNTQYF; size: NA; J: TRBJ2-3; V: TRBV5-3; D: TRBD2
DNA: TGTGCCAGCAGTCAGGACGGAGGGGCCTTAGAGACCCAGTACTTC; CDR3: CASSQDGGALETQYF; size: many; J: TRBJ2-5; V: TRBV12-3/TRBV12-4; D: NA
DNA: TGCGCCAGCAGTCCCCCCGGCTCAAATGGGGGCTCCTACGAGCAGTACTTC; CDR3: CASSPPGSNGGSYEQYF; size: NA; J: TRBJ2-7; V: TRBV23-1; D: NA
DNA: TGCGCCAGCAGCCGCCGGACTAGCGGGAGTAACAATGAGCAGTTCTTC; CDR3: CASSRRTSGSNNEQFF; size: many; J: TRBJ2-1; V: TRBV4-1; D: TRBD2
DNA: TGCGCCAGCAGCTTGGATGAGACCGGGACTAGCGGAATCTACGAGCAGTACTTC; CDR3: CASSLDETGTSGIYEQYF; size: many; J: TRBJ2-7; V: TRBV5-1; D: TRBD2
DNA: TGTGCCAGCAGCTTTGGTTGGGGTTCCTACGAGCAGTACTTC; CDR3: CASSFGWGSYEQYF; size: many; J: TRBJ2-7; V: TRBV11-2; D: NA
DNA: TGTGCCAGCACCTACTCCCGGCCAGATACGCAGTATTTT; CDR3: CASTYSRPDTQYF; size: many; J: TRBJ2-3; V: TRBV6-5; D: NA
DNA: TGTGCCAGCAAACCACAGGGGGCATCCTACAATGAGCAGTTCTTC; CDR3: CASKPQGASYNEQFF; size: many; J: TRBJ2-1; V: TRBV12-3/TRBV12-4; D: TRBD1
DNA: TGCAGTGCTGGACGAACTAGCGGGAGGGCCGGGGAGACCCAGTACTTC; CDR3: CSAGRTSGRAGETQYF; size: many; J: TRBJ2-5; V: TRBV20-1; D: TRBD2
DNA: TGTGGGGCCAGTTATGCAAGATCGCGGGCTAGCGGACGAACGGGTTACAATGAGCAGTTCTTC; CDR3: CGASYARSRASGRTGYNEQFF; size: NA; J: TRBJ2-1; V: TRBV24-1; D: TRBD2
DNA: TGCAGCGTTGAATCAGGGGACAGGGGGAGAGGAACTGAAGCTTTCTTT; CDR3: CSVESGDRGRGTEAFF; size: many; J: TRBJ1-1; V: TRBV29-1; D: TRBD1
DNA: TGCAGTGCTGCACCCCCCGGGGGCAGGTCCTACGAGCAGTACTTC; CDR3: CSAAPPGGRSYEQYF; size: many; J: TRBJ2-7; V: TRBV20-1; D: NA
DNA: TGTGCCAGCAGCCAAGTCGAGGGGCGCAATGAGCAGTTCTTC; CDR3: CASSQVEGRNEQFF; size: few; J: TRBJ2-1; V: TRBV4-2; D: NA
DNA: TGCGCCAGCAGCTTCGGTGAGGGGGATCGGTCGGAGACCCAGTACTTC; CDR3: CASSFGEGDRSETQYF; size: many; J: TRBJ2-5; V: TRBV5-1; D: NA
DNA: TGCAGTGCTGAGGGACTAGCGGGAGTGCGGGATACGCAGTATTTT; CDR3: CSAEGLAGVRDTQYF; size: many; J: TRBJ2-3; V: TRBV20-1; D: TRBD2
DNA: TGCGCCAGCAGACTCCGACAGGGTTTGGGTTATGAGCAGTTCTTC; CDR3: CASRLRQGLGYEQFF; size: many; J: TRBJ2-1; V: TRBV5-1; D: TRBD1
DNA: TGTGCCAGCAGTTTATCCGGGCAGTTGATGTCTGAAGCTTTCTTT; CDR3: CASSLSGQLMSEAFF; size: many; J: TRBJ1-1; V: TRBV27; D: NA
DNA: TGTGCCAGCAGCGTTGGATCAGTGATACCAGATACGCAGTATTTT; CDR3: CASSVGSVIPDTQYF; size: NA; J: TRBJ2-3; V: TRBV7-9; D: NA
DNA: TGCAGTGCACCCGGGGATAGCGGAAACACCGGGGAGCTGTTTTTT; CDR3: CSAPGDSGNTGELFF; size: many; J: TRBJ2-2; V: TRBV20-1; D: NA
DNA: TGTGCCTGGAAAACAGTTTCTCCTCCCACAGATACGCAGTATTTT; CDR3: CAWKTVSPPTDTQYF; size: NA; J: TRBJ2-3; V: TRBV7-2; D: NA
DNA: TGCTGTGCTAGAGCCATGGAGGCGGGAGGGCCCTCACGCGAGACCCAGTACTTC; CDR3: CCARAMEAGGPSRETQYF; size: many; J: TRBJ2-5; V: TRBV20-1; D: TRBD2
DNA: TGCAGCGTTAGAGTTTGGGGTCAGGGTCAAGATACGCAGTATTTT; CDR3: CSVRVWGQGQDTQYF; size: many; J: TRBJ2-3; V: TRBV29-1; D: NA
DNA: TGTGCCAGCAGCTTTGGGTGGGGGGAGGGCCGGCGGTACAATGAGCAGTTCTTC; CDR3: CASSFGWGEGRRYNEQFF; size: many; J: TRBJ2-1; V: TRBV27; D: TRBD2
DNA: TGTGCCAGCAGCGAACGGGCAGGGGACTCTGAAGCTTTCTTT; CDR3: CASSERAGDSEAFF; size: few; J: TRBJ1-1; V: TRBV11-3; D: NA
DNA: TGTGCCAGCAGTTTATTCCCCCCCGCGGCGGGGTTTGATTCACCCCTCCACTTT; CDR3: CASSLFPPAAGFDSPLHF; size: many; J: TRBJ1-6; V: TRBV27; D: NA
DNA: TGTGCCACCAGCAGGCACTCGGGACCCGAGTTCTTC; CDR3: CATSRHSGPEFF; size: many; J: TRBJ2-1; V: TRBV15; D: NA
DNA: TGTGCCAGCAGCTTAGGGGCGGGAATGAACACTGAAGCTTTCTTT; CDR3: CASSLGAGMNTEAFF; size: few; J: TRBJ1-1; V: TRBV7-2; D: NA
DNA: TGTGCCAGCAGCCTAGGGGTAGCGGGTGGCTACGAGCAGTACTTC; CDR3: CASSLGVAGGYEQYF; size: few; J: TRBJ2-7; V: TRBV28; D: TRBD2
DNA: TGCGCCAGCAGCTTGGCATCCAGGAACCAAGAGACCCAGTACTTC; CDR3: CASSLASRNQETQYF; size: many; J: TRBJ2-5; V: TRBV5-1; D: NA
DNA: TGTGCCCAAGCTCCGGGAGTAGCGGGGCACGAGCAGTACTTC; CDR3: CAQAPGVAGHEQYF; size: NA; J: TRBJ2-7; V: TRBV6-7; D: TRBD2
DNA: TGTGCCAGCAGCCGTCATGGGGATACGCAGTATTTT; CDR3: CASSRHGDTQYF; size: many; J: TRBJ2-3; V: TRBV7-8; D: NA
DNA: TGTGCCAGCAGCTTGGGGGGCAGGGGCGGTTCCATAGCCAAAAACATTCAGTACTTC; CDR3: CASSLGGRGGSIAKNIQYF; size: few; J: TRBJ2-4; V: TRBV11-2; D: NA
DNA: TGCAGTGCTAGGATGAGAACAGGGGCGAGGGATTCACCCCTCCACTTT; CDR3: CSARMRTGARDSPLHF; size: many; J: TRBJ1-6; V: TRBV20-1; D: TRBD1
DNA: TGCAGTGCTAGAGACCGCCCGGGACAGCGCAGCACAGATACGCAGTATTTT; CDR3: CSARDRPGQRSTDTQYF; size: many; J: TRBJ2-3; V: TRBV20-1; D: TRBD1
DNA: TGTGCCAGCTCACCACCCATGGAATCACCCCTCCACTTT; CDR3: CASSPPMESPLHF; size: few; J: TRBJ1-6; V: TRBV18; D: NA
DNA: TGCAGTGCTAAGGCCTTCGGCTACGAGCAGTACTTC; CDR3: CSAKAFGYEQYF; size: many; J: TRBJ2-7; V: TRBV20-1; D: NA
DNA: TGTGCCAGCAGTTTACAGAACCGGGAGCTGTTTTTT; CDR3: CASSLQNRELFF; size: many; J: TRBJ2-2; V: TRBV28; D: NA
DNA: TGTGCCATCAGCGTGACAGGACTAGACACTGAAGCTTTCTTT; CDR3: CAISVTGLDTEAFF; size: many; J: TRBJ1-1; V: TRBV10-3; D: NA
DNA: TGCAGCGTTGTGGAGTATCCGGACACCGGGGAGCTGTTTTTT; CDR3: CSVVEYPDTGELFF; size: many; J: TRBJ2-2; V: TRBV29-1; D: NA
DNA: TGTGCCAGTAGTATACTGGTTTCAGGACTAGCGGGAGAGGACACCGGGGAGCTGTTTTTT; CDR3: CASSILVSGLAGEDTGELFF; size: NA; J: TRBJ2-2; V: TRBV19; D: TRBD2
DNA: TGTGCCACCAGTGACACGGGACAGGGGGACAACGAGCAGTACTTC; CDR3: CATSDTGQGDNEQYF; size: many; J: TRBJ2-7; V: TRBV24-1; D: TRBD1
DNA: TGCGCCAGCAGCTTGGTCTTAGCGGGAGAGACAGATACGCAGTATTTT; CDR3: CASSLVLAGETDTQYF; size: medium-sized; J: TRBJ2-3; V: TRBV5-1; D: TRBD2
DNA: TGCGCCAGCAGCTCGGCTAATACAGGGTTCGCGTACGAGCAGTACTTC; CDR3: CASSSANTGFAYEQYF; size: NA; J: TRBJ2-7; V: TRBV5-1; D: NA
DNA: TGTGCCAGCACTCCGGGACAGCCGCAAGAGACCCAGTACTTC; CDR3: CASTPGQPQETQYF; size: many; J: TRBJ2-5; V: TRBV12-3/TRBV12-4; D: TRBD1
DNA: TGTGCCAGCAGTTTAGAGGATAGCAATCAGCCCCAGCATTTT; CDR3: CASSLEDSNQPQHF; size: NA; J: TRBJ1-5; V: TRBV12-3/TRBV12-4; D: NA
DNA: TGTGCCAGCAGCTGGCTGGTGTCGGGAGGGGAGCAGTTCTTC; CDR3: CASSWLVSGGEQFF; size: many; J: TRBJ2-1; V: TRBV5-6; D: TRBD2